The T cell receptor (beta chain) under discussion was sequenced for a study of T cell changes during pregnancy in multiple sclerosis. Clones were sequenced by immunoSEQ multiplex PCR, and TCRdb holds only the in-frame ones, with some missing. Here the sample spans more than 35,000 clones, approximately 91% being singletons. The CDR3 has 14 residues. In germline, CDR1 is SGHAT, CDR2 FQNNGV. V gave up 5 bases and J gave up 8 bases, with 18 bases separating them. The chain is built from TRBV11-2 and TRBJ2-5; perhaps TRBD2 as D (5 bases). This clonotype was sampled from a female donor with multiple sclerosis, enrolled in a pregnancy study. This material consisted of CD8+ T cells from peripheral blood mononuclear cells, taken after pregnancy. In DNA form, the CDR3 reads TGTGCCAGCAGCCCCTATGGAGGAAGAGATACCCAGTACTTC. This sequence encodes CASSPYGGRDTQYF.